The 29 T cell receptor beta chains reported below all come from one sample, sequenced in a study of monozygotic twins with inflammatory bowel disease. For each CDR3 protein, TCRdb gives one entry from its re-call of the 5' RACE reads, without DNA. Recorded for this sample: approximately 400,000 distinct CDR3 sequences. Specimen: blood. These receptors were collected from a human donor with ulcerative colitis or Crohn's disease, or a healthy co-twin of an affected twin (not recorded which).

The CDR3: CASSLRSGSGANVLTF. The rearrangement links TRBV7-3 to TRBJ2-6. CDR1 is SGHTA and CDR2 is FQGTGA in the germline V gene. This CDR3 contains 16 residues.

The chain combines TRBV20-1 with TRBJ2-7; with no DNA, the TCRdb D assignment of TRBD1 cannot be verified. The CDR3 loop spans 14 amino acids. Germline V gives CDR1 DFQATT, CDR2 SNEGSKA (reference sequence). CDR3 sequence reads: CSARAAPTPVEQYF.

The V call is TRBV6-5, the J call TRBJ2-3; without DNA, the TCRdb call of TRBD1 cannot be checked. Germline V CDR1 and CDR2: MNHEY, SVGAGI. The CDR3 spans 15 residues. The CDR3 loop is CASSYGDRSTDTQYF.

The chain's CDR3 is CASSIVMAGEPYEQYF. The chain links TRBV19 to TRBJ2-7; without DNA, the TCRdb call of TRBD1 cannot be checked. The CDR3 sequence is 16 residues long. Per the germline V gene, CDR1 is LNHDA and CDR2 is SQIVND (reference sequence).

V usage is TRBV5-1 and J usage is TRBJ2-7; the D call of TRBD2 rests on TCRdb alone, since no DNA is present to check it. This CDR3 region has 14 residues. From germline, CDR1 is SGHRS and CDR2 YFSETQ. CDR3: CASSLEGFSYEQYF.

This chain connects TRBV7-9 to TRBJ2-3; TCRdb reports TRBD2, a call that lacks DNA to check it against. CDR3 length: 14 residues. Per germline, CDR1 SEHNR and CDR2 FQNEAQ (reference sequence). CDR3 sequence: CASSLNSVADTQYF.

The chain employs TRBV29-1 and TRBJ2-7. The CDR3 has 13 amino acids. Germline V gives CDR1 SQVTM, CDR2 ANQGSEA. CDR3 protein: CSGQRLNSYEQYF.

The chain is built from TRBV5-1 and TRBJ2-1. The CDR3 is 14 residues long. CDR1 SGHRS and CDR2 YFSETQ come from the germline V gene. CDR3 in amino acids: CASSLEGMNNEQFF. Together with reference TRBV5-1 and TRBJ2-1, the CDR3 gives the full variable domain: KAGVTQTPRYLIKTRGQQVTLSCSPISGHRSVSWYQQTPGQGLQFLFEYFSETQRNKGNFPGRFSGRQFSNSRSEMNVSTLELGDSALYLCASSLEGMNNEQFFGPGTRLTVL.

The chain combines TRBV28 with TRBJ2-3. The CDR3 has 13 residues. Germline V gene sequence: CDR1 MDHEN, CDR2 SYDVKM. The chain's CDR3 is CASSLRLRDTQYF.

The CDR3 here is CASSLDVAGVREQYF. This chain connects TRBV7-2 to TRBJ2-7; the TRBD2 assignment by TCRdb is unverifiable without DNA. CDR1 is SGHTA, CDR2 FQGNSA, per germline. This CDR3 has 15 residues.

The chain is built from TRBV6-2 or TRBV6-3 and TRBJ2-2; no DNA is available, so the TRBD2 call from TCRdb remains unchecked. Per the germline V gene, CDR1 is MNHEY and CDR2 is SVGEGT. This CDR3 is 13 amino acids long. CDR3 residues: CASSPGRTGELFF.

The chain joins TRBV15 to TRBJ2-7; TCRdb returns TRBD1, unconfirmable since there is no DNA. CDR1 is LNHNV, CDR2 YYDKDF, per germline (reference sequence). The length of the CDR3 is 15 residues. CDR3 protein: CATSSPSMVSSEQYF.

The V gene is TRBV11-2, the J gene TRBJ2-4; the TCRdb D gene call, TRBD1, has no DNA to confirm it. Germline V gives CDR1 SGHAT, CDR2 FQNNGV. CDR3 length: 18 amino acids. The chain's CDR3 is CASSLVGDRTGTLNMQYF.

V and J are TRBV2 and TRBJ2-3. The CDR3 totals 13 residues. Per the germline V gene, CDR1 is SNHLY and CDR2 is FYNNEI. Here the CDR3 reads CASVLEGTDTQYF.

Here the CDR3 reads CASSITSTGGGGYTF. The rearrangement uses TRBV7-3 and TRBJ1-2; TCRdb outputs TRBD1, but without DNA this stays unchecked. In germline, CDR1 is SGHTA, CDR2 FQGTGA. The CDR3 totals 15 residues.

The genes are TRBV20-1 and TRBJ2-2; TCRdb selects TRBD1, and the lack of DNA leaves this call unchecked. This CDR3 is built from 15 residues. Per the germline V gene, CDR1 is DFQATT and CDR2 is SNEGSKA (reference sequence). The CDR3 here is CSARATGGNTGELFF.

CDR3 residues: CASSQGHPPSYEQYF. The chain recombines TRBV4-3 with TRBJ2-7; as DNA is missing, the TRBD2 call by TCRdb cannot be tested. In germline, CDR1 is LGHNA, CDR2 YSLEER. The CDR3 length is 15 residues.

The chain has TRBV20-1 and TRBJ1-1. This CDR3 region has 12 residues. The germline gives CDR1 DFQATT, CDR2 SNEGSKA (reference sequence). Here the CDR3 reads CSARQPNTEAFF.

The chain has TRBV20-1 and TRBJ1-6. CDR3 size: 14 residues. Per germline, CDR1 DFQATT and CDR2 SNEGSKA (reference sequence). The CDR3 here is CSARDETYNSPLHF.

CDR3 protein: CASSLGSYYGYTF. The V call is TRBV28, the J call TRBJ1-2. The CDR3 length is 13 residues. From germline, CDR1 is MDHEN and CDR2 SYDVKM.

The rearrangement links TRBV18 to TRBJ1-6; TCRdb outputs TRBD1, but without DNA this stays unchecked. The CDR3 has 15 residues. The V gene's germline CDR1 is KGHSH and CDR2 LQKENI. The CDR3 is CASSPRDSRNSPLHF.

The CDR3 is CATSRVRGVYGYTF. This chain links TRBV15 with TRBJ1-2; TCRdb gives TRBD1 as the D gene, but with no DNA this cannot be confirmed. The CDR3 has 14 amino acids. Germline V gene data show CDR1 as LNHNV and CDR2 as YYDKDF (reference sequence).

This CDR3 is CASSQDPGQPFYEQYF. The chain carries TRBV3-1 and TRBJ2-7; TCRdb gives TRBD1 as the D gene, but with no DNA this cannot be confirmed. This CDR3 comprises 16 residues. Per germline, CDR1 LGHDT and CDR2 YNNKEL (reference sequence).

The V gene is TRBV29-1, the J gene TRBJ2-1; as DNA is missing, the TRBD2 call by TCRdb cannot be tested. The CDR3 extends over 14 amino acids. Looked up from germline, CDR1 is SQVTM and CDR2 is ANQGSEA. CDR3 region: CSVPSAGIYNEQFF.

The chain is built from TRBV24-1 and TRBJ2-2; the D call of TRBD1 rests on TCRdb alone, since no DNA is present to check it. CDR1 is KGHDR, CDR2 SFDVKD, per germline. The CDR3 length is 16 residues. CDR3 protein: CATSDQRTGAAGELFF.

The chain joins TRBV6-6 to TRBJ1-1. This CDR3 is built from 12 residues. Germline-derived CDR1 and CDR2 are MNHNY and SVGAGI (reference sequence). This chain's CDR3 is CASTRLNTEAFF.

CDR3 region: CSAQGLAQPGDEQYF. V usage is TRBV20-1 and J usage is TRBJ2-7; no DNA is available, so the TRBD2 call from TCRdb remains unchecked. Germline V gene data show CDR1 as DFQATT and CDR2 as SNEGSKA (reference sequence). This CDR3 is 15 amino acids long.

The chain uses TRBV6-5 and TRBJ1-2; the TCRdb D gene call, TRBD1, has no DNA to confirm it. The CDR3 contains 15 residues. Per germline, CDR1 MNHEY and CDR2 SVGAGI. CDR3 sequence reads: CASSFRDGRNYGYTF.

The chain links TRBV20-1 to TRBJ2-7. The CDR3 runs 13 residues. Germline lookup yields CDR1 DFQATT and CDR2 SNEGSKA (reference sequence). The CDR3 loop reads CSARGLADYEQYF.